The clone carrying this T cell receptor (beta chain) appeared many times. The antigen remains undetermined. These data come from a study of neurological immune-mediated disorders. General study results and limits: In HTLV-1-associated myelopathy, TCR clonal expansion was greatest, and in multiple sclerosis it was least, below healthy controls.

Synthesis of cDNA used 5'RACE (with 10-nucleotide random UMIs). From 15-18 subjects, each sequencing run yielded over 160 million TCR-beta sequences. TCRdb used MiXCR to reprocess the 5' RACE reads, holding one entry per CDR3 protein. The sample contains tens of thousands of distinct CDR3 sequences, 13% to 15% of which appear only once. Per the germline V gene, CDR1 is SGHRS and CDR2 is YFSETQ. The CDR3 totals 13 residues. With 4 bases removed from V and 7 bases from J, the gap between germline ends came to 12 bases. The starting material, 2 million PBMCs stored at -80 C, gave rise to the unsorted libraries.

The sample taken for sequencing was PBMCs. This receptor was taken from a woman aged 45-65 years in good health. The V call is TRBV5-1, the J call TRBJ2-1; tentatively, D is TRBD1 (6 bases). The CDR3 nucleotides are TGCGCCAGCAGCATAGGACAGCTAAATGAGCAGTTCTTC. Translating gives CASSIGQLNEQFF.